This TCR beta chain was recovered during a study of blood T cell repertoires in COVID-19. Study in general: The United States, Italy and Spain provided the acute and convalescent COVID-19 samples.

In the original workflow: Estimation of nucleated cell counts was performed using reference gene primer amplification. Here immunoSEQ multiplex PCR was the method, and the copy in TCRdb shows in-frame clones only, minus some. V, J and clone size reflect that table, while D and trimming were determined from the DNA. The sample has roughly 440,000 clones, about 91% seen once. Germline CDR1 reads SGHTA; CDR2 reads FQGNSA. This CDR3 contains 15 residues. V shed 5 bases and J shed 8 bases, with 18 bases lying between them. Patients in Seattle were enrolled during active infection, then followed longitudinally.

This rearrangement joins TRBV7-2 to TRBJ1-4; D is possibly TRBD1 (5 bases). The receptor's source is a woman in her forties or fifties with COVID-19, enrolled during active disease. The source material was peripheral blood. As DNA, the CDR3 is TGTGCCAGCAGCAAGCATGGGGGAGGTGGGGAAAAACTGTTTTTT. It translates to CASSKHGGGGEKLFF.